Following are 6 T cell receptor beta chains from one sample sequenced in a study of T cells in Graves' hyperthyroidism and ophthalmopathy. The investigators amplified TCR beta CDR3 regions from RNA transcripts. RT-PCR in the first round (using the HTBI primer set) targeted the TCR CDR3. TCRdb passed the multiplex PCR reads through MiXCR, listing each CDR3 protein once. The sample shows about 270,000 distinct CDR3 sequences, approximately 21% of them seen only once. Input material: blood. Receptors were obtained from a man under 40 with Graves' ophthalmopathy.

The chain combines TRBV27 with TRBJ1-2; tentatively, D is TRBD1 (6 bases). The CDR3 has 15 residues. V lost 4 bases, J lost 1 base, and 13 bases lay in between. Germline V gene data show CDR1 as MNHEY and CDR2 as SMNVEV (reference sequence). For the CDR3, the DNA is TGTGCCAGCAGTTCGGCGGGACACTTTAACTATGGCTACACCTTC. Its protein is CASSSAGHFNYGYTF.

This clonotype was observed a handful of times. The rearrangement joins TRBV3-1 to TRBJ2-7, with a tentative D call TRBD2 (5 bases). CDR3 length equals 12 residues. From germline, CDR1 is LGHDT and CDR2 YNNKEL (reference sequence). V dropped 2 bases and J dropped 5 bases, with 7 bases sitting between them. CDR3 sequence (DNA): TGTGCCAGCAGCCAATCTAGCCACGAGCAGTACTTC. The encoded protein is CASSQSSHEQYF.

This clonotype has more than one count but fewer than ten. The chain uses TRBV5-1 and TRBJ2-7, with D possibly being TRBD1 (6 bases). Germline V gene lookup returns CDR1 SGHRS and CDR2 YFSETQ. The ends were cut back, 4 bases at V and 1 base at J, with 12 bases in the middle. This CDR3 comprises 14 residues. The CDR3: CASSVTGSSYEQYF. CDR3 in DNA: TGCGCCAGCAGCGTAACAGGGTCGTCCTACGAGCAGTACTTC.

The sample holds many counts of this clonotype. This chain connects TRBV5-1 to TRBJ1-1; no definite D call. V gave up 0 bases and J gave up 5 bases, with 14 bases separating them. The CDR3 totals 15 residues. CDR1 SGHRS and CDR2 YFSETQ come from the germline V gene. CDR3 loop: CASSLGDPLETEAFF. The CDR3 DNA is TGCGCCAGCAGCTTGGGCGACCCGTTGGAAACTGAAGCTTTCTTT.

This clonotype was seen repeatedly, ten times or more. The chain combines TRBV12-3 or TRBV12-4 with TRBJ1-5; no reliable D call. V was cut by 5 bases and J by 4 bases, with 9 bases left in between. The CDR3 runs to 13 residues. CDR3 loop: CASSSRENQPQHF. Written as DNA, the CDR3 is TGTGCCAGCAGTAGCCGGGAGAATCAGCCCCAGCATTTT.

The rearrangement uses TRBV10-2 and TRBJ1-1; D not certain. Germline loops: CDR1 WSHSY, CDR2 SAAADI. V lost 2 bases, J lost 0 bases, and 13 bases lay in between. The CDR3 has 16 residues. CDR3 sequence reads: CASSETRGPMNTEAFF. DNA for the CDR3: TGCGCCAGCAGTGAGACCCGTGGCCCGATGAACACTGAAGCTTTCTTT.